The 9 T cell receptor beta chains in this list originate from one sample, sequenced in a study of blood T cells in healthy people across ages. Together with a sample-barcoded 5' primer, a J-beta primer mix was included in a second PCR lasting about 6 to 12 cycles. TCRdb recomputed calls from the 5' RACE reads with MiXCR, one row per CDR3 protein. The profile shows 850,000 to 1,300,000 distinct CDR3 sequences, 40% to 50% of them singletons. Specimen: blood. These TCRs come from a woman between 55 and 75 years old in good health.

This chain joins TRBV7-3 and TRBJ2-1; possible D gene TRBD2, 7 bases. The CDR3 length is 16 residues. Germline V gene sequence: CDR1 SGHTA, CDR2 FQGTGA. V lost 2 bases, J lost 4 bases, and 15 bases lay in between. The CDR3 is CASSLGQGGGYNEQFF. The CDR3 bases are TGTGCCAGCAGCTTAGGGCAGGGAGGGGGTTACAATGAGCAGTTCTTC.

Concerning this clonotype itself: A read error may be the cause here, since a much bigger clone is one base away. V and J are TRBV7-3 and TRBJ2-1; D is perhaps TRBD2 (6 bases). The better agreement between TRBJ2-7 and the DNA end casts doubt on the J call. The CDR3 covers 15 residues. The germline gives CDR1 SGHTA, CDR2 FQGTGA. The CDR3 sequence: CASSFSGSSYNEQYF. The CDR3 DNA follows: TGTGCCAGCAGCTTTAGCGGCTCCTCCTACAATGAGCAGTACTTC.

This clonotype was seen a handful of times. The rearrangement links TRBV10-3 to TRBJ2-7; a weak D match, TRBD1 (6 bases). Germline assignment: CDR1 ENHRY and CDR2 SYGVKD. This CDR3 region has 14 residues. V gave up 4 bases and J gave up 0 bases, with 10 bases separating them. CDR3 amino acids: CAISATGSSYEQYF. The CDR3 nucleotides are TGTGCCATCAGTGCCACAGGGAGCTCCTACGAGCAGTACTTC.

The V and J genes are TRBV27 and TRBJ2-7, with D unresolved. The germline V gene has CDR1 MNHEY and CDR2 SMNVEV (reference sequence). The CDR3 has 13 amino acids. V was clipped by 1 base and J by 3 bases, with 7 bases between them. Written as DNA, the CDR3 is TGTGCCAGCAGTTTATTCGCCGACTACGAGCAGTACTTC. This codes for CASSLFADYEQYF.

The chain recombines TRBV11-2 with TRBJ2-2; the D call may be TRBD1 or TRBD2 (5 bases each). CDR1 SGHAT and CDR2 FQNNGV come from the germline V gene. This CDR3 contains 17 residues. V was cut by 0 bases and J by 0 bases, with 11 bases left in between. CDR3 sequence reads: CASSLDRWGTNTGELFF. In DNA form, the CDR3 reads TGTGCCAGCAGCTTAGATAGGTGGGGGACGAACACCGGGGAGCTGTTTTTT.

This clonotype came up a few times. The chain uses TRBV7-8 and TRBJ2-6; TRBD1 matches 7 bases. CDR1 is SGHVS and CDR2 is FQNEAQ in the germline V gene. The ends lost 7 bases at V and 2 bases at J; junction bases unmatched: 8. CDR3 size: 16 residues. The CDR3 region is CASIRDRAPGANVLTF. The CDR3 bases are TGTGCCAGCATCCGGGACAGAGCTCCTGGGGCCAACGTCCTGACTTTC.

This clonotype was observed a few times. Here the CDR3 reads CASSPHKAGNEQFF. CDR3 coding DNA: TGTGCCAGCAGCCCCCATAAAGCGGGGAATGAGCAGTTCTTC. The chain is built from TRBV7-3 and TRBJ2-1; 7 bases match TRBD2. Germline CDR1 SGHTA, CDR2 FQGTGA. The V and J ends lost 5 bases and 7 bases, in that order; junction bases with no gene match: 8. The CDR3 consists of 14 residues.

This chain connects TRBV28 to TRBJ2-1; 7 bases fit TRBD1. CDR1 is MDHEN and CDR2 is SYDVKM in the germline V gene. The CDR3 covers 17 residues. The V and J ends lost 4 bases and 9 bases, in that order; junction bases with no gene match: 18. The CDR3 nucleotides read TGTGCCAGCAGTTCCATGCCGGGCGGAGGTTCAGGGGGTGAGCAGTTCTTC. Protein sequence: CASSSMPGGGSGGEQFF.

This clonotype was seen a few times. This chain connects TRBV29-1 to TRBJ2-1; 7 nucleotides agree with TRBD2. The germline gives CDR1 SQVTM, CDR2 ANQGSEA. The CDR3 spans 16 residues. Trimming cost V 1 base and J 4 bases; bases outside gene matches: 10. CDR3 residues: CSVEGVTSATYNEQFF. The CDR3 nucleotides are TGCAGCGTTGAAGGTGTTACTAGCGCTACTTACAATGAGCAGTTCTTC.